This T cell receptor beta chain was identified during a study of blood T cell repertoires in COVID-19. This CDR3 comprises 15 residues. Germline V gene lookup returns CDR1 MNHEY and CDR2 SVGAGI. The V and J ends lost 6 bases and 4 bases respectively, with 16 bases between them. Clones were sequenced by immunoSEQ multiplex PCR, and TCRdb holds only the in-frame ones, with some missing. This sample has hundreds of thousands of clones, with around 90% found just once. This clone was found a few times. Specimen: peripheral blood. V is TRBV6-5 and J is TRBJ2-1, with D perhaps TRBD2 (5 bases). This receptor was taken from a woman aged 70-85 years with COVID-19, enrolled during active disease. The CDR3 DNA is TGTGCCAGCAGACTCCGAGCGAGGGTTTACAATGAGCAGTTCTTC. This sequence encodes CASRLRARVYNEQFF.